This TCR beta chain was found in a study of cytomegalovirus exposure and HLA in healthy donors. As for the study in general: In a previous analysis, more than 90 million unique TCR beta sequences were found from roughly 180 million T cells.

Study findings and constraints: It was taken for granted in presence/absence analyses that sequencing depth across donors was roughly uniform.

A multiplex PCR was run with 60 Vbeta primers and 13 Jbeta primers. The repertoire was sequenced with immunoSEQ multiplex PCR; TCRdb's copy has only in-frame clones and lacks some. The repertoire consists of a few hundred thousand clones, with roughly 79% occurring once and the leading ten covering 0.58%. On this clone: Its antigen is undetermined.

This CDR3 has 12 residues. Germline V gives CDR1 SGDLS, CDR2 YYNGEE. V was shortened by 7 bases and J by 0 bases, with 7 bases between the two germline ends. The J gene is TRBJ2-5, the V gene TRBV9; TRBD2 is a possible D gene (6 bases). The sequenced sample was PBMCs. The sequence was obtained from a woman between 35 and 50 years old in good health and CMV-seronegative. CDR3 sequence reads: CASGDYQETQYF. The CDR3 DNA is TGTGCCAGCGGGGACTACCAAGAGACCCAGTACTTC.